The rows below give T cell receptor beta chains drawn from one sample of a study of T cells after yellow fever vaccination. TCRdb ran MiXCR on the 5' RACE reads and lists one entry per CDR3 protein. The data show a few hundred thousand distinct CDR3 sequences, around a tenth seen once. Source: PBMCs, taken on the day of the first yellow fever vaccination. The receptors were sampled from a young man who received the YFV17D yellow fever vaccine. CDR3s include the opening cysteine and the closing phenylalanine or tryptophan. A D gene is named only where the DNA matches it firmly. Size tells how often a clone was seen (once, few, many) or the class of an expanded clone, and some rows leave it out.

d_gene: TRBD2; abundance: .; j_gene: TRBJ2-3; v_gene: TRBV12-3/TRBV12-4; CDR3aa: CASTSRGDLRTDTQYF; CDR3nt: TGTGCCAGCACCTCACGGGGGGACCTACGCACAGATACGCAGTATTTT
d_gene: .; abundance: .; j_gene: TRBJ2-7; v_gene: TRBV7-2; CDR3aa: CASSPVLLGYEQYF; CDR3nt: TGTGCCAGCAGCCCAGTTCTACTAGGCTACGAGCAGTACTTC
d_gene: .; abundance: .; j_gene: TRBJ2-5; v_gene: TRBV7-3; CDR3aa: CASSPHPARELGTQYF; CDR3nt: TGTGCCAGCAGCCCCCATCCGGCACGGGAACTGGGGACCCAGTACTTC
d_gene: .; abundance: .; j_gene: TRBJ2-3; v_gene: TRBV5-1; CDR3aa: CASSNGDTDTQYF; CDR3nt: TGCGCCAGCTCTAACGGGGACACAGATACGCAGTATTTT
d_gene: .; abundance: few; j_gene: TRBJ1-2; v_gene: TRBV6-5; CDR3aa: CASSYSRGQHYGYTF; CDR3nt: TGTGCCAGCAGTTACTCGAGAGGCCAGCACTATGGCTACACCTTC
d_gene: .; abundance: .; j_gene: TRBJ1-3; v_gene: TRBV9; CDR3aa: CASSLDISGNTIYF; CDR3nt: TGTGCCAGCAGCCTAGACATTTCTGGAAACACCATATATTTT
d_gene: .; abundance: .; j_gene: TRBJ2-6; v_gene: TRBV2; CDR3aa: CASSEDLAGILTF; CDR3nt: TGTGCCAGCAGTGAAGATTTAGCAGGGATCCTGACTTTC
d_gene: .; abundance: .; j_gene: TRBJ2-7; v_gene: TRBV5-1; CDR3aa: CASSLDGFAAYEQYF; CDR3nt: TGCGCCAGCAGCTTGGATGGGTTTGCCGCCTACGAGCAGTACTTC
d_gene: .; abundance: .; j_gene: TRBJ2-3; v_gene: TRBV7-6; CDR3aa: CASSLAGPPDTQYF; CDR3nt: TGTGCCAGCAGCTTAGCGGGCCCTCCAGATACGCAGTATTTT
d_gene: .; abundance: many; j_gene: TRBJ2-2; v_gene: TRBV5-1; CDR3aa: CASSLAWGQAGELFF; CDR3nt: TGCGCCAGCAGCTTGGCCTGGGGCCAGGCTGGGGAGCTGTTTTTT
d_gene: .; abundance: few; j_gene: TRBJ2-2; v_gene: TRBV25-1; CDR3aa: CASSEPSENTGELFF; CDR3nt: TGTGCCAGCAGTGAGCCTAGCGAGAACACCGGGGAGCTGTTTTTT
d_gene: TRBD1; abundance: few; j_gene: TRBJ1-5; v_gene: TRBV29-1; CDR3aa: CSVSQGGRNQPQHF; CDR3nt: TGCAGCGTGTCACAGGGGGGACGAAATCAGCCCCAGCATTTT
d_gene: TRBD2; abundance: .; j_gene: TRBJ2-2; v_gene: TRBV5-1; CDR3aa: CASRPGGALYGELFF; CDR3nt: TGCGCCAGCCGGCCCGGGGGGGCTCTTTACGGGGAGCTGTTTTTT
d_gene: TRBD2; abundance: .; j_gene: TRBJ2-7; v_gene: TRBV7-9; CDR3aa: CASSFAGGPYEQYF; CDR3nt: TGTGCCAGCAGCTTCGCGGGGGGTCCCTACGAGCAGTACTTC
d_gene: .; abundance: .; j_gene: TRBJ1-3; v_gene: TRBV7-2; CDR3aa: CASSPRGGLPGNTIYF; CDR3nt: TGTGCCAGCAGCCCCCGTGGAGGGTTACCCGGAAACACCATATATTTT
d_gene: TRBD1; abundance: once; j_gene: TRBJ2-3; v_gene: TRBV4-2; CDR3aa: CASSQGPGQGNTDTQYF; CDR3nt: TGTGCCAGCAGCCAGGGCCCGGGACAGGGGAACACAGATACGCAGTATTTT
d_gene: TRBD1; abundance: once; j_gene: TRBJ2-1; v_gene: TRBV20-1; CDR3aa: CSAPRTGEGEQFF; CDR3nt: TGCAGTGCTCCCCGGACAGGGGAGGGTGAGCAGTTCTTC
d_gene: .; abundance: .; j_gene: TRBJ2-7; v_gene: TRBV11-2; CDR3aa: CASSFSGTSEGYEQYF; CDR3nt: TGTGCCAGCAGCTTCTCCGGGACATCCGAGGGCTACGAGCAGTACTTC
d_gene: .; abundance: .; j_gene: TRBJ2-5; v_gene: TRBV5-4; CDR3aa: CASSFTGTRETQYF; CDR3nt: TGTGCCAGCAGCTTCACAGGCACTAGGGAGACCCAGTACTTC
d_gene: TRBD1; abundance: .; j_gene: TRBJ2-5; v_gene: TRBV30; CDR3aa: CAWSATGTGERETQYF; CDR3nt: TGTGCCTGGAGTGCCACGGGTACAGGGGAGCGCGAGACCCAGTACTTC
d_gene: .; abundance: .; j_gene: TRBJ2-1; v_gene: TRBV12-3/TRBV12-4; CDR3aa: CASSAGTEQFF; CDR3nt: TGTGCCAGCAGTGCAGGGACTGAGCAGTTCTTC
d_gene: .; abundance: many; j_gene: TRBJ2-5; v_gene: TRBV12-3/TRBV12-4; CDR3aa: CASSLRGAGETQYF; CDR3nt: TGTGCCAGCAGTTTACGAGGTGCGGGAGAGACCCAGTACTTC
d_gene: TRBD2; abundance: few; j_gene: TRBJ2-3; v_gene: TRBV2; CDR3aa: CASSDPTGGSGGRDTQYF; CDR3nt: TGTGCCAGCAGTGACCCCACCGGGGGTAGCGGGGGCAGGGATACGCAGTATTTT
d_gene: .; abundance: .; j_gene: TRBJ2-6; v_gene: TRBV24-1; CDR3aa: CATSNSGANVLTF; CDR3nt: TGTGCCACCTCCAACTCTGGGGCCAACGTCCTGACTTTC
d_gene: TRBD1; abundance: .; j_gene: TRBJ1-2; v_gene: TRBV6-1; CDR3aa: CASSRTYETGGFGYTF; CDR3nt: TGTGCCAGCAGTCGAACATACGAGACAGGGGGGTTTGGCTACACCTTC
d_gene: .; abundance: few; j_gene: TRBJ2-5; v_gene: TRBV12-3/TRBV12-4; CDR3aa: CASSLAGQSQYF; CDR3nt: TGTGCCAGCAGTTTAGCCGGACAGAGCCAGTACTTC
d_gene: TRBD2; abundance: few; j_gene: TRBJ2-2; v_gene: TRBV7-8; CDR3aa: CASRHKLAGLVGELFF; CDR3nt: TGTGCCAGCAGACATAAACTAGCGGGGTTGGTCGGGGAGCTGTTTTTT
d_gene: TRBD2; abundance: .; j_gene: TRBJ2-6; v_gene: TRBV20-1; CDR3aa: CSSGRGRFTGANVLTF; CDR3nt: TGCAGCAGCGGGAGGGGGCGGTTTACTGGGGCCAACGTCCTGACTTTC
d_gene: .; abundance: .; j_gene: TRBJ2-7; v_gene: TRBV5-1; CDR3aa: CASSLEPAYEQYF; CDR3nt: TGCGCCAGCAGCTTGGAACCCGCCTACGAGCAGTACTTC
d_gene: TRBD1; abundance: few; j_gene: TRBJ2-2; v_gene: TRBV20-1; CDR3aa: CSATQRQGFHTGELFF; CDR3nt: TGCAGTGCTACCCAACGACAGGGTTTTCACACCGGGGAGCTGTTTTTT
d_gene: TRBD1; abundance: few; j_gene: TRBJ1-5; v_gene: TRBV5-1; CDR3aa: CASSIGTGNQPQHF; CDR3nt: TGCGCCAGCAGCATCGGGACAGGTAATCAGCCCCAGCATTTT
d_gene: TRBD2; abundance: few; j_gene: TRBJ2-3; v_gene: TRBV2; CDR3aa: CASRVTSDGTDTQYF; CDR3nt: TGTGCCAGCAGGGTTACTAGCGATGGCACAGATACGCAGTATTTT
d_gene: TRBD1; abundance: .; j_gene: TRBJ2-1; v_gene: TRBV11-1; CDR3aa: CASSTTGARSYNEQFF; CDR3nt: TGTGCCAGCAGCACAACAGGGGCGAGGTCCTACAATGAGCAGTTCTTC
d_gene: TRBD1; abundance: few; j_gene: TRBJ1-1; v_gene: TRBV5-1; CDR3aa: CASSPQDRTTPNTEAFF; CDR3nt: TGCGCCAGCAGCCCCCAGGACAGGACCACTCCCAACACTGAAGCTTTCTTT
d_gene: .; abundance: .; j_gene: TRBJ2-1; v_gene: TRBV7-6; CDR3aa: CASSLGRADEQFF; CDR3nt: TGTGCCAGCAGCTTGGGACGGGCGGATGAGCAGTTCTTC
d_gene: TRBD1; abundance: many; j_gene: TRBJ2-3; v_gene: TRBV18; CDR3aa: CASSNRGPTSTDTQYF; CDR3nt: TGTGCCAGCTCAAACAGGGGGCCGACTAGCACAGATACGCAGTATTTT
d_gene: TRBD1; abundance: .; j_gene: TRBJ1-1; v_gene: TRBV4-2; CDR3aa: CASSPHIPGQTRNTEAFF; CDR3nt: TGTGCCAGCAGCCCACACATACCGGGACAGACAAGAAACACTGAAGCTTTCTTT
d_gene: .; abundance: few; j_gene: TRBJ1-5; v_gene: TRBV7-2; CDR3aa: CASSLIGTSNQPQHF; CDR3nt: TGTGCCAGCAGCTTAATTGGAACTAGCAATCAGCCCCAGCATTTT
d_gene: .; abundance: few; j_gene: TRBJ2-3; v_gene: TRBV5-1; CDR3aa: CASSLLTDTDTQYF; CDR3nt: TGCGCCAGCAGCTTGCTGACAGACACAGATACGCAGTATTTT
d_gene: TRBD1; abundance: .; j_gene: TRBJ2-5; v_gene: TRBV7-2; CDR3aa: CASSGGDRGLTQYF; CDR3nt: TGTGCCAGCAGCGGAGGGGACAGGGGTTTGACCCAGTACTTC
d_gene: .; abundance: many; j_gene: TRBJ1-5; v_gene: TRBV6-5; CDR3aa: CASSSRGPQSNQPQHF; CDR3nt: TGTGCCAGCAGTTCTAGAGGTCCCCAAAGCAATCAGCCCCAGCATTTT
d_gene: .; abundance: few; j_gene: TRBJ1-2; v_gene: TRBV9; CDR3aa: CASSDAPGVYGYTF; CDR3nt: TGTGCCAGCAGTGATGCCCCAGGGGTCTATGGCTACACCTTC
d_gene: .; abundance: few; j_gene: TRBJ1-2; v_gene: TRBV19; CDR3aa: CASSSSPRSYTF; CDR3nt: TGTGCCAGTAGCTCAAGCCCAAGGAGCTACACCTTC
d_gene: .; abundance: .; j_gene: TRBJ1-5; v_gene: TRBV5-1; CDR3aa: CASSLPGLGQPQHF; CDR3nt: TGCGCCAGCAGCTTGCCGGGGCTAGGTCAGCCCCAGCATTTT
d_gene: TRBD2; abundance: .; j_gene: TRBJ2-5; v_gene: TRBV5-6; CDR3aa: CASSGFSGGYQETQYF; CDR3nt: TGTGCCAGCAGCGGTTTTAGCGGGGGGTACCAAGAGACCCAGTACTTC
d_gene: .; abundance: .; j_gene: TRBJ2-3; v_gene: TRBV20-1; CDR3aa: CSAGLSSTDTQYF; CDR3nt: TGCAGTGCTGGCCTGTCGAGCACAGATACGCAGTATTTT
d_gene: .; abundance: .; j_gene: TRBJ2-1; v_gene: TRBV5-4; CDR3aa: CASSDHNEQFF; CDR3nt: TGTGCCAGCAGCGATCACAATGAGCAGTTCTTC
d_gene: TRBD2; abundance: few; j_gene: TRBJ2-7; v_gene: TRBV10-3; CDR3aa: CAITPLAGEGEQYF; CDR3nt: TGTGCCATCACCCCCCTAGCGGGGGAGGGCGAGCAGTACTTC
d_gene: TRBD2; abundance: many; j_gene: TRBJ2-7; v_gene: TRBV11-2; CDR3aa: CASSLVEGRGEQYF; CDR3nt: TGTGCCAGCAGCTTAGTCGAGGGGAGGGGCGAGCAGTACTTC
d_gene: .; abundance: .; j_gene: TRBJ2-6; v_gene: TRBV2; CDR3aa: CASRGDTGANVLTF; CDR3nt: TGTGCCAGCAGGGGGGACACTGGGGCCAACGTCCTGACTTTC
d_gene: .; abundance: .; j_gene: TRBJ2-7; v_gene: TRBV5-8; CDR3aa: CASSLFGSYEQYF; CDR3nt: TGTGCCAGCAGCTTGTTCGGGAGCTACGAGCAGTACTTC
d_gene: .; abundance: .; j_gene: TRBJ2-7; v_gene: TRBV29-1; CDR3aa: CSASTYYRAYEQYF; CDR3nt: TGCAGCGCCTCAACCTATTACAGGGCTTACGAGCAGTACTTC
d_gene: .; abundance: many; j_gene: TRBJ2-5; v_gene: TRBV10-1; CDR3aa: CASSADRQETQYF; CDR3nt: TGCGCCAGCAGTGCGGACAGACAAGAGACCCAGTACTTC
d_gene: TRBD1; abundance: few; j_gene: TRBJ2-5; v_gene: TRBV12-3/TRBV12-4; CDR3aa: CASMLQGSGTQYF; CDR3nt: TGTGCCAGCATGCTACAGGGGAGTGGGACCCAGTACTTC
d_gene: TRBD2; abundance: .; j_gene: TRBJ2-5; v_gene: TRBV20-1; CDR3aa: CSARDPSAGGRQETQYF; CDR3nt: TGCAGTGCTAGAGATCCTTCGGCGGGGGGCCGGCAAGAGACCCAGTACTTC